This T cell receptor beta chain was sequenced in a study of response to subunit inactivated influenza vaccine. Study results and caveats: That few new T cells are recruited by each seasonal influenza vaccination was the authors' suggestion.

TCRdb analysed the RT-PCR reads with MiXCR anew, one entry per CDR3 protein. The repertoire has 550,000 to 800,000 distinct CDR3 sequences, about a sixth of them found once; the top ten carry roughly 11%. This clonotype was detected ten times or more. Its antigen is as yet unknown. The starting material was PBMCs from blood, obtained about 11 days after vaccination. The source is a man in his forties or fifties who received an inactivated influenza vaccine.

CDR3: CAPNEEQPGGGVAKNIQYF. CDR3 bases: TGTGCCCCCAACGAGGAGCAACCCGGGGGAGGGGTAGCCAAAAACATTCAGTACTTC. The chain couples TRBV10-3 to TRBJ2-4, with TRBD2 matching 7 bases. CDR3 size: 19 residues. Germline assignment: CDR1 ENHRY and CDR2 SYGVKD. The junction had 22 bases not matched to a gene; V was cut back by 11 bases and J by 0 bases.